A selection of T cell receptor beta chains follows, all from one sample in a study of blood T cells in healthy people across ages. TCRdb processed the 5' RACE reads anew with MiXCR; each CDR3 protein has one entry. The sample comprises 1.8 million or so distinct CDR3 sequences, about 39% of which are singletons, and approximately 22% rests with the top ten. The sample was blood. Receptor source: a human donor in good health. Both conserved end residues are part of each CDR3. Each record gives: J gene, V gene, CDR3 length, clone size, D gene, CDR3 protein, CDR3 DNA. The D gene is left open where the match is weak. A clone size is listed for some rows: how often the clone was seen (once, few, many), or a class if it is expanded.

J: TRBJ1-2
V: TRBV6-6
length: 13
size: few
D: TRBD1
CDR3: CASRQGASYGYTF
DNA: TGTGCCAGCAGACAGGGGGCGAGCTATGGCTACACCTTC

J: TRBJ1-1
V: TRBV6-5
length: 14
size: NA
D: NA
CDR3: CASSYSTIPTEAFF
DNA: TGTGCCAGCAGTTACTCGACAATACCCACTGAAGCTTTCTTT

J: TRBJ2-1
V: TRBV7-8
length: 18
size: few
D: NA
CDR3: CASSSYPRGRNFHNEQFF
DNA: TGTGCCAGCAGCTCCTATCCGAGGGGCCGGAACTTTCATAATGAGCAGTTCTTC

J: TRBJ1-2
V: TRBV27
length: 14
size: few
D: TRBD1
CDR3: CASSPPDRGYGYTF
DNA: TGTGCCAGCAGTCCACCCGACAGGGGCTATGGCTACACCTTC

J: TRBJ1-5
V: TRBV6-2/TRBV6-3
length: 15
size: NA
D: NA
CDR3: CASTTQGSRNQPQHF
DNA: TGTGCCAGCACCACCCAGGGGTCCCGTAATCAGCCCCAGCATTTT

J: TRBJ1-5
V: TRBV11-2
length: 13
size: few
D: NA
CDR3: CASSFSLLTGQHF
DNA: TGTGCCAGCAGCTTCAGCTTACTGACAGGCCAGCATTTT

J: TRBJ1-5
V: TRBV19
length: 15
size: NA
D: NA
CDR3: CASSRQYHGNQPQHF
DNA: TGTGCCAGTAGTAGACAGTATCATGGCAATCAGCCCCAGCATTTT

J: TRBJ1-2
V: TRBV7-2
length: 15
size: NA
D: NA
CDR3: CASSLRGGFSYGYTF
DNA: TGTGCCAGCAGCTTACGAGGGGGTTTCAGCTATGGCTACACCTTC

J: TRBJ2-6
V: TRBV10-3
length: 17
size: NA
D: NA
CDR3: CATTPGRTSLGANVLTF
DNA: TGTGCCACCACTCCGGGACGTACCTCTCTGGGGGCCAACGTCCTGACTTTC

J: TRBJ2-6
V: TRBV21-1
length: 14
size: NA
D: NA
CDR3: CASTLGPGANVLTF
DNA: TGTGCCAGCACACTAGGTCCCGGGGCCAACGTCCTGACTTTC

J: TRBJ2-5
V: TRBV4-1
length: 15
size: NA
D: NA
CDR3: CASGQAFLGGETQYF
DNA: TGCGCCAGCGGCCAAGCATTCCTTGGGGGAGAGACCCAGTACTTC

J: TRBJ2-1
V: TRBV7-3
length: 15
size: NA
D: NA
CDR3: CASSLRLDGFNEQFF
DNA: TGTGCCAGCAGCTTAAGGCTAGATGGTTTCAATGAGCAGTTCTTC

J: TRBJ2-4
V: TRBV4-1
length: 12
size: NA
D: NA
CDR3: CASSPTKNIQYF
DNA: TGCGCCAGCAGCCCGACCAAAAACATTCAGTACTTC

J: TRBJ2-3
V: TRBV12-3/TRBV12-4
length: 15
size: few
D: NA
CDR3: CASSLVGRNTDTQYF
DNA: TGTGCCAGCAGTTTAGTGGGACGGAACACAGATACGCAGTATTTT

J: TRBJ1-2
V: TRBV5-1
length: 14
size: few
D: TRBD1
CDR3: CASSFEGQLYGYTF
DNA: TGCGCCAGCAGTTTTGAGGGACAGCTCTATGGCTACACCTTC

J: TRBJ1-4
V: TRBV7-8
length: 18
size: NA
D: TRBD1
CDR3: CASSHTPGQGSGREKLFF
DNA: TGTGCCAGCAGCCACACTCCGGGACAGGGGAGCGGTAGAGAAAAACTGTTTTTT

J: TRBJ1-1
V: TRBV6-2/TRBV6-3
length: 17
size: once
D: TRBD1
CDR3: CASSWITTGTVNTEAFF
DNA: TGTGCCAGCAGTTGGATTACGACAGGGACGGTGAACACTGAAGCTTTCTTT

J: TRBJ2-5
V: TRBV24-1
length: 14
size: NA
D: NA
CDR3: CATSDHRVQETQYF
DNA: TGTGCCACCAGTGACCACAGGGTTCAAGAGACCCAGTACTTC

J: TRBJ1-4
V: TRBV29-1
length: 12
size: NA
D: NA
CDR3: CSVDGGSEKRFF
DNA: TGCAGCGTTGACGGGGGTAGCGAAAAACGGTTTTTT

J: TRBJ1-2
V: TRBV15
length: 14
size: NA
D: NA
CDR3: CATSKNRNFYGYTF
DNA: TGTGCCACCAGCAAGAACCGGAATTTTTATGGCTACACCTTC

J: TRBJ2-3
V: TRBV12-3/TRBV12-4
length: 15
size: NA
D: TRBD2
CDR3: CASSPGRADTDTQYF
DNA: TGTGCCAGCAGTCCCGGGAGGGCAGACACAGATACGCAGTATTTT

J: TRBJ1-4
V: TRBV15
length: 16
size: NA
D: NA
CDR3: CATSGVDNEANEKLFF
DNA: TGTGCCACCAGCGGAGTAGACAATGAGGCAAATGAAAAACTGTTTTTT

J: TRBJ2-3
V: TRBV12-3/TRBV12-4
length: 13
size: NA
D: TRBD2
CDR3: CASSPEATSPQYF
DNA: TGTGCCAGCAGTCCCGAGGCGACTAGCCCGCAGTATTTT

J: TRBJ2-7
V: TRBV5-5
length: 15
size: NA
D: TRBD1
CDR3: CASSLTPGTGYEQYF
DNA: TGTGCCAGCAGCTTAACCCCCGGGACAGGCTACGAGCAGTACTTC

J: TRBJ1-2
V: TRBV7-2
length: 14
size: NA
D: NA
CDR3: CASSLRAAGEGYTF
DNA: TGTGCCAGCAGCTTAAGGGCTGCTGGGGAAGGCTACACCTTC

J: TRBJ1-2
V: TRBV11-2
length: 12
size: NA
D: TRBD1
CDR3: CASSLPDRRYTF
DNA: TGTGCCAGCAGCTTACCGGACAGGAGATACACCTTC

J: TRBJ1-6
V: TRBV2
length: 15
size: NA
D: TRBD1
CDR3: CASSDLDRVNSPLHF
DNA: TGTGCCAGCAGTGACTTGGACAGGGTAAATTCACCCCTCCACTTT

J: TRBJ2-1
V: TRBV29-1
length: 13
size: NA
D: NA
CDR3: CSVDANTYNEQFF
DNA: TGCAGCGTTGACGCGAACACCTACAATGAGCAGTTCTTC

J: TRBJ2-1
V: TRBV11-2
length: 16
size: NA
D: TRBD2
CDR3: CASSSSLTSGYNEQFF
DNA: TGTGCCAGCAGCTCCTCCCTGACTAGCGGTTACAATGAGCAGTTCTTC

J: TRBJ2-6
V: TRBV2
length: 20
size: few
D: TRBD1
CDR3: CASSEPGGQGGPGGANVLTF
DNA: TGTGCCAGCAGTGAACCGGGAGGACAGGGGGGCCCTGGTGGGGCCAACGTCCTGACTTTC

J: TRBJ2-7
V: TRBV29-1
length: 14
size: few
D: NA
CDR3: CSVEAETDSYEQYF
DNA: TGCAGCGTTGAAGCCGAGACAGATTCCTACGAGCAGTACTTC

J: TRBJ2-4
V: TRBV10-3
length: 14
size: NA
D: NA
CDR3: CAISESRLDFEQYF
DNA: TGTGCCATCAGTGAGTCGAGGTTAGATTTTGAGCAGTACTTC

J: TRBJ1-2
V: TRBV5-6
length: 12
size: NA
D: NA
CDR3: CASSRVLYGYTF
DNA: TGTGCCAGCAGCAGGGTACTCTATGGCTACACCTTC

J: TRBJ1-6
V: TRBV30
length: 14
size: NA
D: NA
CDR3: CAWSSGQRNSPLHF
DNA: TGTGCCTGGAGTAGCGGACAGAGGAATTCACCCCTCCACTTT

J: TRBJ2-3
V: TRBV6-5
length: 13
size: NA
D: NA
CDR3: CATRWAGTDTQYF
DNA: TGTGCCACGAGGTGGGCGGGTACAGATACGCAGTATTTT

J: TRBJ2-7
V: TRBV10-3
length: 15
size: few
D: TRBD1
CDR3: CAIRVSGTGGIEQYF
DNA: TGTGCCATCAGGGTCTCAGGGACAGGGGGCATCGAGCAGTACTTC

J: TRBJ2-5
V: TRBV20-1
length: 13
size: NA
D: TRBD1
CDR3: CSAVRQGQETQYF
DNA: TGCAGTGCTGTTCGACAGGGACAAGAGACCCAGTACTTC

J: TRBJ2-7
V: TRBV5-1
length: 17
size: few
D: TRBD2
CDR3: CASSRGVGSGGNYEQYF
DNA: TGCGCCAGCAGCCGAGGGGTAGGAAGCGGGGGTAACTACGAGCAGTACTTC

J: TRBJ2-1
V: TRBV28
length: 15
size: NA
D: NA
CDR3: CASAPQVPGWDEQFF
DNA: TGTGCCTCCGCCCCCCAGGTGCCGGGTTGGGATGAGCAGTTCTTC

J: TRBJ2-2
V: TRBV15
length: 15
size: NA
D: TRBD2
CDR3: CATRLAGIGTGELFF
DNA: TGTGCCACCAGGCTAGCGGGGATCGGTACCGGGGAGCTGTTTTTT

J: TRBJ2-3
V: TRBV6-2/TRBV6-3
length: 13
size: few
D: NA
CDR3: CASSLSKSDTQYF
DNA: TGTGCCAGCAGCTTAAGTAAATCGGATACGCAGTATTTT

J: TRBJ2-6
V: TRBV5-5
length: 15
size: NA
D: NA
CDR3: CVSSVRDSGANVLTF
DNA: TGTGTCAGCAGCGTTAGGGATTCCGGGGCCAACGTCCTGACTTTC

J: TRBJ1-5
V: TRBV20-1
length: 17
size: few
D: TRBD1
CDR3: CSARDARMDRHNQPQHF
DNA: TGCAGTGCTAGAGATGCCCGTATGGACAGGCACAATCAGCCCCAGCATTTT

J: TRBJ2-1
V: TRBV7-8
length: 15
size: few
D: NA
CDR3: CASSLSGRGYNEQFF
DNA: TGTGCCAGCAGCTTATCCGGTCGGGGCTACAATGAGCAGTTCTTC

J: TRBJ1-1
V: TRBV7-3
length: 17
size: NA
D: NA
CDR3: CASSSYPGSSGTNEAFF
DNA: TGTGCCAGCAGCTCATACCCTGGATCCTCCGGTACCAATGAAGCTTTCTTT

J: TRBJ1-2
V: TRBV7-2
length: 12
size: few
D: NA
CDR3: CASSLVQYGYTF
DNA: TGTGCCAGCAGCTTAGTACAGTATGGCTACACCTTC